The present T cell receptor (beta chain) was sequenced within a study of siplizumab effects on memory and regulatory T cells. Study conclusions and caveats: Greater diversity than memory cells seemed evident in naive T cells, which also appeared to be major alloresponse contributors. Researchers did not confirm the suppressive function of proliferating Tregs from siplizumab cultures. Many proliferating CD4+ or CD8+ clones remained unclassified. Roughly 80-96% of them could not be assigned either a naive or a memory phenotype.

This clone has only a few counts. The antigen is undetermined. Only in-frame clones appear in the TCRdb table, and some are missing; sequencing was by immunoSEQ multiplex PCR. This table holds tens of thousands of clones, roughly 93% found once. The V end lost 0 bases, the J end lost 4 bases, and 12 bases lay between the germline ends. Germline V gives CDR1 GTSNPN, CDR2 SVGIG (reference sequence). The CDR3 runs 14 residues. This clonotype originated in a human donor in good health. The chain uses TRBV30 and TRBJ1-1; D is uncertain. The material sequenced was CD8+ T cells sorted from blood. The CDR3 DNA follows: TGTGCCTGGAGTGTACATGCCGGGAGCACTGAAGCTTTCTTT. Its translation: CAWSVHAGSTEAFF.